The 12 T cell receptor beta chains below come from one sample, sequenced in a study of beta chain features in type 1 diabetes. Regarding the study as a whole: Among all four CD4+ subsets, Type 1 diabetes patients had TCRB CDR3s that were moderately but significantly shorter.

Expressed TCRB transcripts were sequenced because the entire RNA isolate underwent reverse transcription. Here immunoSEQ multiplex PCR was the method, and the copy in TCRdb shows in-frame clones only, minus some. The sample has hundreds of thousands of clones; about 14% are singletons. No antigen is known for these receptors. The sequenced sample was naive CD4+ T cells from blood. Receptor source: a man aged 18 to 30 with type 1 diabetes.

The rearrangement uses TRBV30 and TRBJ1-3; tentative D call: TRBD1 (6 bases). The CDR3 totals 14 residues. Trimming stripped 3 bases from V and 2 bases from J, with 11 bases between. Germline values: CDR1 GTSNPN, CDR2 SVGIG (reference sequence). CDR3 bases: TGTGCCTGGAGATCTCCAGGGGCTGGAAACACCATATATTTT. It is translated as CAWRSPGAGNTIYF.

The chain uses TRBV11-3 and TRBJ2-5; a possible D gene is TRBD1 (6 bases). The CDR3 extends over 13 amino acids. Germline V gene lookup returns CDR1 SGHNT and CDR2 YENEEA. The V gene lost 3 bases and the J gene lost 7 bases, with 12 bases spanning the gap. The DNA for the CDR3 is TGTGCCAGCAGCTTGAGGGGGAAGCGGACCCAGTACTTC. It codes for CASSLRGKRTQYF. Full variable domain (remainder filled in from reference TRBV11-3 and TRBJ2-5): EAGVVQSPRYKIIEKKQPVAFWCNPISGHNTLYWYLQNLGQGPELLIRYENEEAVDDSQLPKDRFSAERLKGVDSTLKIQPAELGDSAVYLCASSLRGKRTQYFGPGTRLLVL.

Here the CDR3 reads CASSVEDGSGNTIYF. As DNA, the CDR3 is TGTGCCAGCAGCGTAGAAGATGGCTCTGGAAACACCATATATTTT. The chain is built from TRBV9 and TRBJ1-3; D gene unclear. This CDR3 has 15 residues. Germline CDR1 SGDLS, CDR2 YYNGEE. V lost 0 bases and J 0 bases, leaving 7 bases between the germline ends.

This clone was recorded a few times. The chain combines TRBV20-1 with TRBJ1-2; D gene ambiguous. Germline-derived CDR1 and CDR2 are DFQATT and SNEGSKA (reference sequence). V dropped 4 bases and J dropped 5 bases, with 8 bases sitting between them. CDR3 length: 11 amino acids. CDR3 sequence (DNA): TGCAGTGCTAACCGAGTATATGGCTACACCTTC. Its protein product is CSANRVYGYTF.

This clone was counted between two and nine times. This specimen includes other DNA sequences encoding the same CDR3. The chain is built from TRBV5-1 and TRBJ2-1; D ambiguous. CDR1 is SGHRS, CDR2 YFSETQ, per germline. V lost 5 bases and J lost 4, with 4 bases in between. CDR3 length: 11 residues. CDR3 loop: CASSSYNEQFF. CDR3 bases: TGCGCCAGCAGTTCTTACAATGAGCAGTTCTTC.

This clone showed up just a few times. The chain has TRBV19 and TRBJ2-2; 7 nucleotides match TRBD1. CDR1 LNHDA and CDR2 SQIVND come from the germline V gene (reference sequence). J gave up 0 bases and V 10 bases, and 2 bases lay outside the gene matches. The CDR3 length is 13 residues. The CDR3 coding sequence is TGTGCCATCGGGACAGCGAACACCGGGGAGCTGTTTTTT. Protein: CAIGTANTGELFF.

This chain links TRBV4-1 with TRBJ2-4; 8 bases are shared with TRBD1. With 1 base clipped from V and 3 bases from J, the junction kept 8 bases outside the gene matches. Per germline, CDR1 MGHRA and CDR2 YSYEKL. This CDR3 region has 17 residues. The CDR3 loop is CASSQAVAGTGKNIQYF. The CDR3 DNA reads TGCGCCAGCAGCCAAGCGGTTGCCGGGACAGGCAAAAACATTCAGTACTTC.

The chain carries TRBV19 and TRBJ1-2, with TRBD1 as a possible D gene (5 bases). The germline V gene has CDR1 LNHDA and CDR2 SQIVND (reference sequence). The V gene lost 6 bases and the J gene lost 2 bases, with 16 bases spanning the gap. This CDR3 is 15 amino acids long. The CDR3 protein is CASSNPPAGNYGYTF. CDR3 nucleotides: TGTGCCAGTAGCAATCCTCCGGCAGGGAACTATGGCTACACCTTC.

The V gene is TRBV10-3, the J gene TRBJ2-7; 11 bases map to TRBD2. The junction had 5 bases not matched to a gene; V was cut back by 4 bases and J by 0 bases. CDR3 length equals 16 residues. Looked up from germline, CDR1 is ENHRY and CDR2 is SYGVKD. The chain's CDR3 is CAISVGLAGSSYEQYF. CDR3 sequence (DNA): TGTGCCATCAGTGTTGGACTAGCGGGTAGCTCCTACGAGCAGTACTTC.

This chain joins TRBV19 and TRBJ2-5; D gene unclear. V was clipped by 6 bases and J by 6 bases, with 14 bases between them. There are 13 residues in the CDR3. Germline V gene data show CDR1 as LNHDA and CDR2 as SQIVND (reference sequence). The chain's CDR3 is CASSHSERKTQYF. In DNA form, the CDR3 reads TGTGCCAGTAGCCACTCCGAACGGAAGACCCAGTACTTC.

This clone was recorded a few times. The chain is built from TRBV21-1 and TRBJ1-4; TRBD1 is the table's D call and was not checked against the DNA. TRBV21-1 is annotated as a pseudogene. The CDR3 loop spans 16 amino acids. The CDR3 protein is CASSKARPLPREKLFF. The CDR3 DNA is TGTGCCAGCAGCAAAGCTAGACCGCTCCCCAGGGAAAAACTGTTTTTT.

The chain employs TRBV2 and TRBJ2-5; D possibly corresponds to TRBD1 (6 bases). With 4 bases removed from V and 3 bases from J, the gap between germline ends came to 15 bases. The length of the CDR3 is 15 residues. Looked up from germline, CDR1 is SNHLY and CDR2 is FYNNEI. The CDR3 spells CASSAGDGRKETQYF. The CDR3 region has the DNA TGTGCCAGCAGTGCAGGGGACGGAAGAAAAGAGACCCAGTACTTC.